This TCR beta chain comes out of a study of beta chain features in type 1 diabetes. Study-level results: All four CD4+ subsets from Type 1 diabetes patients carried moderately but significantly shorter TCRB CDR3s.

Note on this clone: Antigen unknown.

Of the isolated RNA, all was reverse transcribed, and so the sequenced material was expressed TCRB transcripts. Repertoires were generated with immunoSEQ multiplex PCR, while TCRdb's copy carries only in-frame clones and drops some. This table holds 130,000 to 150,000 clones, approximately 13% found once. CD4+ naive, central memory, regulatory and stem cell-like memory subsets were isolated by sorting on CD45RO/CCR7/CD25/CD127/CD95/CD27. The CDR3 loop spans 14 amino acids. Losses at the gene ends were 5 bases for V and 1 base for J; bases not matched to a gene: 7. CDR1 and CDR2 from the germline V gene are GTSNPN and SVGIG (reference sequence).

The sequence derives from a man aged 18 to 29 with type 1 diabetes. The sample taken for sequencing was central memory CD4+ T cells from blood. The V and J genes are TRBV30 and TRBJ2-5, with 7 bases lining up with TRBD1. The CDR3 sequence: CAWGRQGFQETQYF. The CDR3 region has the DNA TGTGCCTGGGGAAGACAGGGATTCCAAGAGACCCAGTACTTC.